This passage covers 11 T cell receptor beta chains from one sample sequenced in a study of T cells in Graves' hyperthyroidism and ophthalmopathy. Template material for amplifying TCR beta CDR3 regions consisted of RNA transcripts. The HTBI primer set drove a first-round RT-PCR of the TCR CDR3. TCRdb redid the calling of the multiplex PCR reads with MiXCR, one entry per CDR3 protein. The data show approximately 370,000 distinct CDR3 sequences, with 17% seen just once and roughly 35% held by the top ten. The sequenced sample was blood. Receptors were obtained from a woman aged 25 to 39 with Graves' hyperthyroidism that later progressed to Graves' ophthalmopathy.

This clonotype was found many times. The rearrangement links TRBV11-2 to TRBJ1-2; a possible D gene is TRBD1 (6 bases). The CDR3 is 14 amino acids. CDR1 and CDR2 (germline): SGHAT, FQNNGV. V shed 4 bases and J shed 3 bases, with 12 bases lying between them. This chain's CDR3 is CASSSGTLDYGYTF. The CDR3 DNA follows: TGTGCCAGCAGCTCCGGGACACTAGACTATGGCTACACCTTC.

In this sample, this clonotype turned up many times. The CDR3 here is CATTEGVNMSYEQYF. The CDR3 DNA reads TGTGCCACCACTGAAGGCGTAAACATGTCCTACGAGCAGTACTTC. The genes are TRBV28 and TRBJ2-7; no definite D call. The CDR3 is 15 amino acids. Germline lookup yields CDR1 MDHEN and CDR2 SYDVKM. Trimming stripped 10 bases from V and 1 base from J, with 20 bases between.

The gene calls are TRBV20-1 and TRBJ1-2, with 9 bases aligning to TRBD1. Trimming removed 1 base from V and 7 bases from J; junction bases left unmatched: 7. The CDR3 loop spans 14 amino acids. CDR1 DFQATT and CDR2 SNEGSKA come from the germline V gene (reference sequence). The CDR3 here is CSARVTGGEGGYTF. The CDR3 nucleotides read TGCAGTGCTAGAGTAACAGGGGGCGAGGGTGGCTACACCTTC.

In its sample, this clonotype was seen many times. The rearrangement joins TRBV11-3 to TRBJ1-2, with 10 bases identical to TRBD1. The V segment lost 5 bases and the J segment 7 bases; nucleotides outside the gene matches: 7. The CDR3 loop spans 14 amino acids. Germline CDR1 SGHNT, CDR2 YENEEA. This chain's CDR3 is CASSLDRGKGGYTF. The CDR3 coding sequence is TGTGCCAGCAGCCTGGACAGGGGGAAAGGTGGCTACACCTTC.

The J gene is TRBJ2-3, the V gene TRBV12-3 or TRBV12-4; D gene uncertain. The CDR3 totals 13 residues. V gave up 3 bases and J gave up 4 bases, with 8 bases separating them. In DNA form, the CDR3 reads TGTGCCAGCAGTTTCACTTTACCAGATACGCAGTATTTT. The encoded protein is CASSFTLPDTQYF.

In its sample, this clonotype was seen a few times. A read error may produce the germline difference seen at one junction end. CDR3 residues: CASSLRGQGNPPLHF. CDR3 bases: TGTGCCAGCAGTTTAAGGGGACAGGGTAATCCACCCCTCCACTTT. The J gene is TRBJ1-6, the V gene TRBV28, with 9 bases matching TRBD1. CDR1 MDHEN and CDR2 SYDVKM come from the germline V gene. The CDR3 is made up of 15 amino acids. The full variable domain, in which reference TRBV28 and TRBJ1-6 provide the parts outside the CDR3, is DVKVTQSSRYLVKRTGEKVFLECVQDMDHENMFWYRQDPGLGLRLIYFSYDVKMKEKGDIPEGYSVSREKKERFSLILESASTNQTSMYLCASSLRGQGNPPLHFGNGTRLTVT.

This clonotype was seen at least ten times. The rearrangement joins TRBV2 to TRBJ1-2; TRBD1 agrees at 8 bases. The CDR3 covers 14 residues. J gave up 3 bases and V 6 bases, and 6 bases lay outside the gene matches. Germline-derived CDR1 and CDR2 are SNHLY and FYNNEI. The CDR3 reads CASSLQGQDYGYTF. The CDR3 DNA reads as TGTGCCAGCAGCTTACAGGGACAGGACTATGGCTACACCTTC.

In this sample, this clonotype turned up a few times. CDR3 loop: CASSRGWGNTEAFF. Written as DNA, the CDR3 is TGTGCCAGCAGCCGAGGGTGGGGCAACACTGAAGCTTTCTTT. The V call is TRBV27, the J call TRBJ1-1, with a possible D match to TRBD1 (5 bases). V lost 6 bases and J lost 2, with 13 bases in between. Germline V lookup: CDR1 MNHEY, CDR2 SMNVEV (reference sequence). The CDR3 has 14 residues.

V gene TRBV11-1 combines with J gene TRBJ2-7; D may correspond to TRBD1 or TRBD2 (5 bases each). Germline loops: CDR1 SGHAT, CDR2 FQDESV (reference sequence). Trimming took off 5 bases at V and 4 bases at J, with 18 bases between the two ends. CDR3 length: 15 residues. CDR3 protein: CASSPLVGVTYEQYF. The CDR3 nucleotides read TGTGCCAGCAGCCCGCTGGTGGGGGTGACATACGAGCAGTACTTC.

This clonotype was observed at least ten times. This rearrangement joins TRBV27 to TRBJ2-5, with 7 bases matching TRBD1. Germline V gene sequence: CDR1 MNHEY, CDR2 SMNVEV (reference sequence). This CDR3 contains 15 residues. The junction had 8 bases not matched to a gene; V was cut back by 5 bases and J by 2 bases. CDR3 in amino acids: CASSTRTGPQETQYF. The CDR3 region has the DNA TGTGCCAGCAGTACCAGGACAGGACCGCAAGAGACCCAGTACTTC.

This chain links TRBV5-4 with TRBJ2-5, with 11 bases aligning to TRBD2. The CDR3 totals 16 residues. Germline-derived CDR1 and CDR2 are SGHNT and YYREEE (reference sequence). With 4 bases clipped from V and 2 bases from J, the junction kept 7 bases outside the gene matches. The CDR3 spells CASSAGGLAAQETQYF. The CDR3 nucleotides are TGTGCCAGCAGCGCGGGGGGACTAGCGGCTCAAGAGACCCAGTACTTC. The full variable domain, with the rest looked up from reference TRBV5-4 and TRBJ2-5, is ETGVTQSPTHLIKTRGQQVTLRCSSQSGHNTVSWYQQALGQGPQFIFQYYREEENGRGNFPPRFSGLQFPNYSSELNVNALELDDSALYLCASSAGGLAAQETQYFGPGTRLLVL.